This T cell receptor (beta chain) emerged from a study of blood T cell repertoires in COVID-19. Study at large: Sites across the United States, Italy and Spain contributed samples from acute and convalescent COVID-19. PBMCs, B-cell-depleted T cells, or T cells provided the cDNA or gDNA that made up the material.

How the authors handled the data: Amplifying reference gene primers gave estimates of nucleated cell counts. Data came from immunoSEQ multiplex PCR; TCRdb stores just in-frame clones and leaves some out. The V and J calls and the clone size are those of that table, but D and trimming were determined from the DNA. This table has about 190,000 clones, about 85% appearing once. Germline V lookup: CDR1 SGHTA, CDR2 FQGNSA. This CDR3 contains 15 residues. V was clipped by 0 bases and J by 3 bases, with 9 bases between them. This rearrangement joins TRBV7-2 to TRBJ2-1; tentative D call: TRBD2 (6 bases). The sample taken for sequencing was peripheral blood. The sequence was obtained from a woman over 75 with acute or convalescent COVID-19. The CDR3 nucleotides are TGTGCCAGCAGCTTAGCCGGGGGAATCTACAATGAGCAGTTCTTC. It translates to CASSLAGGIYNEQFF.